A selection of T cell receptor beta chains follows, all from one sample in a study of PD-L1 blockade in urothelial cancer. Repertoires were generated with immunoSEQ multiplex PCR, while TCRdb's copy carries only in-frame clones and drops some. Seen here are 38,000 or so clones, about 86% observed once, and the top ten hold roughly a sixth. This specimen was PBMCs, taken around atezolizumab (anti-PD-L1) treatment. Every receptor here comes from a man aged 55 to 70 with urothelial cancer. Each CDR3 is given with its conserved first and last residue. Each record gives: V gene, J gene, D gene, CDR3 protein. The D gene is left open where the match is weak.

TRBV5-1	TRBJ2-1	.	CASSLEQEQFF
TRBV5-3	TRBJ2-5	TRBD1	CARSRGQVTPETQYF
TRBV18	TRBJ1-3	.	CASSPVPWNPRQGGNTIYF
TRBV9	TRBJ2-2	.	CASSVVSETGELFF
TRBV28	TRBJ1-2	.	CASSFAGGGGYTF
TRBV6-5	TRBJ1-3	TRBD1	CASSYNRGTGNTIYF
TRBV18	TRBJ2-7	TRBD2	CASSPSRTSGSISYEQYF
TRBV27	TRBJ2-7	TRBD1	CASSLMSPGTARGEQYF
TRBV6-5	TRBJ1-1	.	CASSYVQFTLSTEAFF
TRBV28	TRBJ2-7	TRBD1	CASSGDRWNEQYF
TRBV19	TRBJ2-3	TRBD1	CATRQGSTDTQYF
TRBV7-2	TRBJ2-2	TRBD2	CASSSQGLAGEGELFF
TRBV5-1	TRBJ2-7	TRBD1	CASSLEQGSGEQYF
TRBV6-5	TRBJ1-4	TRBD1	CASSYGGTGPEKLFF
TRBV4-3	TRBJ1-1	TRBD1	CASSLSTGGSTEAFF
TRBV4-3	TRBJ1-1	.	CASSQDRGRGTEAFF
TRBV2	TRBJ2-1	TRBD2	CASSEALGLADLYNEQFF
TRBV9	TRBJ2-2	TRBD2	CASSAGLVSNTGELFF
TRBV7-9	TRBJ1-2	.	CASSLTVNYGYTF
TRBV6-5	TRBJ1-5	TRBD1	CASSRQGIGNQPQHF
TRBV6-5	TRBJ1-2	TRBD1	CASSYYHRQGGGYTF
TRBV27	TRBJ2-7	.	CASKRTEASYEQYF
TRBV28	TRBJ1-2	TRBD1	CASSVQGTSYGYTF
TRBV11-2	TRBJ1-2	.	CASSYGGNYGYTF
TRBV9	TRBJ2-2	TRBD2	CASSVVAGDTGELFF
TRBV27	TRBJ2-7	TRBD1	CASSFLGQGANEQYF
TRBV5-1	TRBJ2-7	TRBD1	CASKQQGAYEQYF
TRBV29-1	TRBJ1-1	.	CSAPQVANTEAFF
TRBV19	TRBJ1-2	.	CASSMALNYGYTF
TRBV5-1	TRBJ1-2	.	CASSETGIPLGYTF
TRBV5-1	TRBJ2-2	TRBD2	CASRAASGGNTGELFF
TRBV29-1	TRBJ1-5	TRBD1	CSVGQGQDQPQHF
TRBV6-6	TRBJ2-7	TRBD1	CASSAQGAVREQYF
TRBV2	TRBJ2-7	.	CASSGQSYEQYF
TRBV5-1	TRBJ2-1	TRBD1	CASRSDRGRGVSSYNEQFF
TRBV29-1	TRBJ1-1	.	CSGKDRNTEAFF
TRBV6-6	TRBJ1-1	.	CAIRTPNTEAFF
TRBV7-6	TRBJ2-2	TRBD2	CASSPTSANTGELFF
TRBV5-6	TRBJ2-5	TRBD2	CASSLTAGGRETQYF
TRBV6-5	TRBJ2-3	.	CASSYSASQYTDTQYF